These 22 T cell receptor beta chains were sequenced from one sample in a study of blood T cell repertoires in COVID-19. Produced via immunoSEQ multiplex PCR; TCRdb's table is partial and in-frame only. The table lists a few hundred thousand clones, approximately 90% of them singletons. The sample taken for sequencing was peripheral blood. Source of these receptors: a man between 60 and 75 years old who had recovered from COVID-19.

The rearrangement links TRBV27 to TRBJ1-2; the D gene is possibly TRBD1 (6 bases). V lost 5 bases and J 5 bases, leaving 15 bases between the germline ends. This CDR3 is 14 amino acids long. Per germline, CDR1 MNHEY and CDR2 SMNVEV (reference sequence). CDR3 loop: CASSPGAPGYGYTF. The CDR3 bases are TGTGCCAGCAGTCCAGGGGCGCCGGGGTATGGCTACACCTTC.

The rearrangement links TRBV27 to TRBJ1-5; D is unclear. This CDR3 contains 14 residues. Germline V gene data show CDR1 as MNHEY and CDR2 as SMNVEV (reference sequence). V was clipped by 3 bases and J by 0 bases, with 6 bases between them. Here the CDR3 DNA reads TGTGCCAGCAGTTTCTCCTCTAGCAATCAGCCCCAGCATTTT. It codes for CASSFSSSNQPQHF.

The chain has TRBV11-2 and TRBJ2-7; 7 nucleotides agree with TRBD1. CDR1 and CDR2 from the germline V gene are SGHAT and FQNNGV. The CDR3 sequence is 13 residues long. Trimming removed 2 bases from V and 3 bases from J; junction bases left unmatched: 1. CDR3 sequence (DNA): TGTGCCAGCAGCTTAAGACAGGGCTACGAGCAGTACTTC. This encodes CASSLRQGYEQYF.

The chain couples TRBV6-5 to TRBJ2-7, with a weak D call TRBD1 (5 bases). The V gene lost 6 bases and the J gene lost 1 base, with 16 bases spanning the gap. The CDR3 covers 15 residues. CDR1 MNHEY and CDR2 SVGAGI come from the germline V gene. The CDR3 reads CASRDRATGSYEQYF. In DNA form, the CDR3 reads TGTGCCAGCAGGGACCGGGCCACAGGTTCCTACGAGCAGTACTTC.

This clone showed up just once. This rearrangement joins TRBV5-1 to TRBJ2-2; 9 bases map to TRBD1. Germline V gene sequence: CDR1 SGHRS, CDR2 YFSETQ. The ends lost 4 bases at V and 0 bases at J; junction bases unmatched: 4. This CDR3 is built from 16 residues. CDR3 loop: CASSSRDRANTGELFF. CDR3 coding DNA: TGCGCCAGCAGCAGCCGGGACAGGGCGAACACCGGGGAGCTGTTTTTT.

This chain connects TRBV7-6 to TRBJ1-2; D perhaps matches TRBD1 (6 bases). This CDR3 has 16 residues. Trimming removed 0 bases from V and 4 bases from J, with 15 bases in between. Germline values: CDR1 SGHVS, CDR2 FNYEAQ. As DNA, the CDR3 is TGTGCCAGCAGCTTAGCGCAGGACAGCGACCTCTATGGCTACACCTTC. Protein: CASSLAQDSDLYGYTF.

The CDR3 coding sequence is TGTGCCAGCAGCTTAGGACAGGGCAATAATTCACCCCTCCACTTT. Protein sequence: CASSLGQGNNSPLHF. The V gene is TRBV7-6, the J gene TRBJ1-6, with 7 bases matching TRBD1. Germline V gene sequence: CDR1 SGHVS, CDR2 FNYEAQ. The CDR3 runs to 15 residues. V lost 1 base, J lost 5 bases, and 2 bases stayed unmatched.

This clone was detected a few times. The chain has TRBV7-9 and TRBJ2-3; TRBD2 might be the D (7 bases). CDR1 SEHNR and CDR2 FQNEAQ come from the germline V gene (reference sequence). The CDR3 consists of 15 residues. Between the trimmed V and J ends, which lost 6 bases and 3 bases, there was a span of 16 bases. DNA for the CDR3: TGTGCCAGCAGTACCGGGGCGGGGGCAACAGATACGCAGTATTTT. This sequence encodes CASSTGAGATDTQYF.

CDR3 DNA sequence: TGTGCCAGCAGTGTCCAAACAGGGGGTGGCTACACCTTC. It specifies CASSVQTGGGYTF. The chain combines TRBV2 with TRBJ1-2; 8 positions agree with TRBD1. V lost 4 bases to trimming and J lost 7 bases; unmatched junction nucleotides: 5. Per the germline V gene, CDR1 is SNHLY and CDR2 is FYNNEI. This CDR3 has 13 residues.

The chain links TRBV9 to TRBJ2-1; 8 bases align to TRBD1. The germline V gene encodes CDR1 SGDLS and CDR2 YYNGEE. After removal of 0 bases from V and 9 bases from J, the junction contained 8 bases not matched to a gene. The CDR3 is 15 amino acids. The CDR3 protein is CASSVGLQGASEQFF. As DNA, the CDR3 is TGTGCCAGCAGCGTAGGTCTCCAGGGGGCTTCTGAGCAGTTCTTC.

The genes are TRBV5-6 and TRBJ1-3; 8 positions match TRBD1. Germline V gene data show CDR1 as SGHDT and CDR2 as YYEEEE. The CDR3 is 14 amino acids. J gave up 3 bases and V 4 bases, and 3 bases lay outside the gene matches. Here the CDR3 DNA reads TGTGCCAGCAGCCCCACAGGGGGTGGAAACACCATATATTTT. Its translation is CASSPTGGGNTIYF.

The chain is built from TRBV10-2 and TRBJ1-6; 7 bases agree with TRBD1. The germline gives CDR1 WSHSY, CDR2 SAAADI. J gave up 6 bases and V 10 bases, and 6 bases lay outside the gene matches. This CDR3 region has 13 residues. Written as DNA, the CDR3 is TGCGCCACCGGACAGGCTGCTAATTCACCCCTCCACTTT. Translating gives CATGQAANSPLHF.

The CDR3 nucleotides read TGTGCCAGCAGCTTAGCGCGGGCAGATTTAAACAATTCACCCCTCCACTTT. Its translation: CASSLARADLNNSPLHF. The chain employs TRBV7-6 and TRBJ1-6; D unresolved. The CDR3 sequence is 17 residues long. CDR1 SGHVS and CDR2 FNYEAQ come from the germline V gene. Trimming removed 0 bases at V and 7 bases at J, with 16 bases between.

The rearrangement links TRBV7-2 to TRBJ2-1; 11 bases align to TRBD2. Germline-derived CDR1 and CDR2 are SGHTA and FQGNSA. After removal of 5 bases from V and 6 bases from J, the junction contained 6 bases not matched to a gene. This CDR3 contains 15 residues. The CDR3 loop reads CASSPLAGGFNEQFF. The DNA of the CDR3 is TGTGCCAGCAGCCCCCTAGCGGGGGGTTTCAATGAGCAGTTCTTC.

This rearrangement joins TRBV24-1 to TRBJ2-6; perhaps TRBD1 as D (6 bases). This CDR3 is built from 15 residues. V lost 4 bases and J lost 6, with 12 bases in between. CDR1 is KGHDR, CDR2 SFDVKD, per germline. In nucleotides, the CDR3 is TGTGCCACCAGTGACCGGGACACGCCGGCCAACGTCCTGACTTTC. This codes for CATSDRDTPANVLTF.

The chain combines TRBV18 with TRBJ2-1; the D gene is possibly TRBD1 (6 bases). Trimming removed 3 bases at V and 0 bases at J, with 9 bases between. The CDR3 has 15 amino acids. CDR1 is KGHSH and CDR2 is LQKENI in the germline V gene. The CDR3 DNA follows: TGTGCCAGCTCACCGGGGACACACTCCTACAATGAGCAGTTCTTC. Translated, it gives CASSPGTHSYNEQFF.

The chain couples TRBV19 to TRBJ1-4; 7 bases map to TRBD1. The CDR3 has 15 residues. CDR1 LNHDA and CDR2 SQIVND come from the germline V gene (reference sequence). Losses at the gene ends were 5 bases for V and 4 bases for J; bases not matched to a gene: 7. The CDR3 region is CASSSGPGGNEKLFF. The CDR3 coding sequence is TGTGCCAGTAGTTCGGGGCCAGGGGGTAATGAAAAACTGTTTTTT.

The chain employs TRBV19 and TRBJ1-1; no definite D call. Germline lookup yields CDR1 LNHDA and CDR2 SQIVND (reference sequence). The CDR3 length is 15 residues. Trimming removed 9 bases from V and 1 base from J, with 18 bases in between. The CDR3 sequence: CASAPVVFPNTEAFF. For the CDR3, the DNA is TGTGCCAGCGCGCCCGTAGTGTTTCCGAACACTGAAGCTTTCTTT. Complete variable domain (other parts from reference TRBV19 and TRBJ1-1): DGGITQSPKYLFRKEGQNVTLSCEQNLNHDAMYWYRQDPGQGLRLIYYSQIVNDFQKGDIAEGYSVSREKKESFPLTVTSAQKNPTAFYLCASAPVVFPNTEAFFGQGTRLTVV.

The chain combines TRBV6-5 with TRBJ2-7; the D gene is possibly TRBD1 (6 bases). V gave up 5 bases and J gave up 5 bases, with 19 bases separating them. Per the germline V gene, CDR1 is MNHEY and CDR2 is SVGAGI. This CDR3 region has 15 residues. The CDR3 is CASSPTQGSWDEQYF. The DNA of the CDR3 is TGTGCCAGCAGTCCTACCCAGGGGTCGTGGGACGAGCAGTACTTC.

This rearrangement joins TRBV5-6 to TRBJ2-7, with no clear D. Germline V gene sequence: CDR1 SGHDT, CDR2 YYEEEE. CDR3 length equals 14 residues. Trimming took 4 bases from V and 7 from J, leaving 18 bases between them. CDR3 bases: TGTGCCAGCAGCCGCGGAACCCTCGAAGGTGAGCAGTACTTC. This codes for CASSRGTLEGEQYF. The full variable domain, rest sourced from reference TRBV5-6 and TRBJ2-7, is DAGVTQSPTHLIKTRGQQVTLRCSPKSGHDTVSWYQQALGQGPQFIFQYYEEEERQRGNFPDRFSGHQFPNYSSELNVNALLLGDSALYLCASSRGTLEGEQYFGPGTRLTVT.

The chain combines TRBV18 with TRBJ2-4; the D gene is possibly TRBD2 (6 bases). The germline V gene has CDR1 KGHSH and CDR2 LQKENI. The CDR3 loop spans 17 amino acids. Trimming removed 1 base at V and 9 bases at J, with 22 bases between. CDR3 amino acids: CASSPLIARAGGGIQYF. DNA of the CDR3: TGTGCCAGCTCACCACTAATTGCACGGGCCGGGGGTGGCATTCAGTACTTC. Looking up the rest from reference TRBV18 and TRBJ2-4 gives the full variable domain: NAGVMQNPRHLVRRRGQEARLRCSPMKGHSHVYWYRQLPEEGLKFMVYLQKENIIDESGMPKERFSAEFPKEGPSILRIQQVVRGDSAAYFCASSPLIARAGGGIQYFGAGTRLSVL.

Concerning this clone: One junction end disagrees with the germline gene, perhaps due to a read error. V gene TRBV6-5 combines with J gene TRBJ1-2; 7 bases line up with TRBD1. This CDR3 is 14 amino acids long. Germline CDR1 is MNHEY and CDR2 is SVGAGI. The CDR3 reads CASSYRPGTASRFF. The CDR3 DNA is TGTGCCAGCAGTTACCGTCCTGGGACAGCCTCCCGCTTCTTC.